Listed below are T cell receptor beta chains from one sample, sequenced in a study of blood T cell repertoires in COVID-19. Sequenced by immunoSEQ multiplex PCR; TCRdb stores in-frame clones only, minus some. Here the sample spans 35,000 to 45,000 clones, roughly 68% being singletons. The sequencing input was peripheral blood. Every receptor here comes from an older man with acute or convalescent COVID-19. Both conserved end residues are part of each CDR3. D genes are given only for firm matches. Clone size appears in some rows only: once, few, many, or a class for an expanded clone.

D | size | J | V | CDR3 | DNA
. | . | TRBJ2-1 | TRBV19 | CASSPLGVGNEQFF | TGTGCCAGTAGTCCCCTCGGAGTTGGGAATGAGCAGTTCTTC
. | once | TRBJ2-7 | TRBV19 | CASSNTGRSHEQYF | TGTGCCAGTAGTAATACAGGACGCAGCCACGAGCAGTACTTC
. | few | TRBJ1-6 | TRBV27 | CASSLSILSSYNSPLHF | TGTGCCAGCAGTTTATCGATCCTGAGCTCCTATAATTCACCCCTCCACTTT
TRBD2 | . | TRBJ2-1 | TRBV6-5 | CASSSSGRVYNEQFF | TGTGCCAGCAGTTCTAGCGGGAGGGTTTACAATGAGCAGTTCTTC
. | . | TRBJ1-5 | TRBV30 | CAWTRRGGGNQPQHF | TGTGCCTGGACCAGAAGGGGTGGTGGCAATCAGCCCCAGCATTTT
TRBD2 | . | TRBJ2-5 | TRBV7-9 | CASSLALASGITETQYF | TGTGCCAGCAGCTTAGCGCTGGCTAGCGGGATCACAGAGACCCAGTACTTC
. | few | TRBJ1-5 | TRBV20-1 | CSASQGSNQPQHF | TGCAGTGCTAGTCAGGGTAGCAATCAGCCCCAGCATTTT
TRBD2 | . | TRBJ2-1 | TRBV19 | CASSPLAGGEQFF | TGTGCCAGTAGTCCATTAGCGGGAGGAGAGCAGTTCTTC
. | . | TRBJ2-4 | TRBV9 | CASSVDSQNIQYF | TGTGCCAGCAGCGTAGATAGCCAAAACATTCAGTACTTC
TRBD2 | . | TRBJ2-7 | TRBV28 | CASSAQTSGSDEQYF | TGTGCCAGCAGTGCCCAAACTAGCGGGAGCGACGAGCAGTACTTC
. | few | TRBJ2-7 | TRBV7-8 | CASSLFVPVYSYEQYF | TGTGCCAGCAGCTTATTCGTCCCGGTCTACTCCTACGAGCAGTACTTC
. | . | TRBJ2-1 | TRBV7-2 | CASSLGSSYNEQFF | TGTGCCAGCAGCTTAGGTAGCTCCTACAATGAGCAGTTCTTC
. | . | TRBJ2-5 | TRBV5-1 | CASSPIGQGGETQYF | TGCGCCAGCAGCCCGATCGGACAGGGAGGGGAGACCCAGTACTTC
. | once | TRBJ2-7 | TRBV2 | CASKSDFYEQYF | TGTGCCAGCAAATCGGACTTCTACGAGCAGTACTTC
TRBD1 | . | TRBJ2-5 | TRBV2 | CASSRDRQETQYF | TGTGCCAGCAGTCGGGACAGACAAGAGACCCAGTACTTC
. | . | TRBJ1-6 | TRBV9 | CASSVTSNSPLHF | TGTGCCAGCAGCGTCACTTCTAATTCACCCCTCCACTTT
. | . | TRBJ2-4 | TRBV7-2 | CASSLARNIQYF | TGTGCCAGCAGCTTAGCGAGGAACATTCAGTACTTC
. | . | TRBJ2-7 | TRBV2 | CASSAPLYEVSSYEQYF | TGTGCCAGCAGCGCCCCCCTATACGAGGTGAGCTCCTACGAGCAGTACTTC
. | . | TRBJ1-3 | TRBV9 | CASSGIERAGGNTIYF | TGTGCCAGCAGCGGAATTGAGAGAGCGGGGGGAAACACCATATATTTT
TRBD2 | . | TRBJ2-3 | TRBV19 | CASSRLAASTDTQYF | TGTGCCAGTAGTAGGCTAGCGGCTAGCACAGATACGCAGTATTTT